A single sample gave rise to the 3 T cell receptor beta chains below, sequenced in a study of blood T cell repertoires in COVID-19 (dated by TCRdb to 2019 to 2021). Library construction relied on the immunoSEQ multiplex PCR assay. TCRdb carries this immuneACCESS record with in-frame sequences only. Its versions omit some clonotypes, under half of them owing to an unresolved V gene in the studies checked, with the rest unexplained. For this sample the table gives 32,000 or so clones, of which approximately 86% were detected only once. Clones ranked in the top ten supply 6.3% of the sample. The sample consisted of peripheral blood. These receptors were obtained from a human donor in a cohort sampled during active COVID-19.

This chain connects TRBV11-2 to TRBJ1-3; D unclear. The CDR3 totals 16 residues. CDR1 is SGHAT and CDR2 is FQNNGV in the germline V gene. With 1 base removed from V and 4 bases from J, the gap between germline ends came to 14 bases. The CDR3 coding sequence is TGTGCCAGCAGCTTAGCCACAGCTCCATACGGAAACACCATATATTTT. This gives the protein CASSLATAPYGNTIYF.

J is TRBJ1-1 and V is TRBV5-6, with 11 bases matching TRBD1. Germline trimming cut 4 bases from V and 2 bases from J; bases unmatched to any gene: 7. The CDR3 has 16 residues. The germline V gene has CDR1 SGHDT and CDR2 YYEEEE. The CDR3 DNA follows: TGTGCCAGCAGCCACTGGACAGGGGGCCGTAACACTGAAGCTTTCTTT. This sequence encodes CASSHWTGGRNTEAFF. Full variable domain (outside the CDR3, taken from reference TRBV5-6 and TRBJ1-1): DAGVTQSPTHLIKTRGQQVTLRCSPKSGHDTVSWYQQALGQGPQFIFQYYEEEERQRGNFPDRFSGHQFPNYSSELNVNALLLGDSALYLCASSHWTGGRNTEAFFGQGTRLTVV.

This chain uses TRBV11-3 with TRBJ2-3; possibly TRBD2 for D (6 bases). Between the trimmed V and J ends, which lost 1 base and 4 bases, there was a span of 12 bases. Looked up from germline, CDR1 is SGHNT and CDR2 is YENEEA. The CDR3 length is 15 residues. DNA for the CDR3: TGTGCCAGCAGCTTAGGGGGGGTCGAATCAGATACGCAGTATTTT. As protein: CASSLGGVESDTQYF.